This T cell receptor beta chain comes out of a study of beta chain features in type 1 diabetes. Across the whole study: Age, gender and cell yields were alike across patients and healthy donors. Overall study results and limits: Patients with Type 1 diabetes showed moderately but significantly shorter TCRB CDR3s in all four CD4+ subsets.

Expressed TCRB transcripts were sequenced because the entire RNA isolate underwent reverse transcription. Using immunoSEQ multiplex PCR, the repertoire was profiled, and TCRdb retains in-frame clones only, with some absent. This sample has about 270,000 clones; approximately 15% occur once, and the top ten carry 0.015% to 0.02%. Purity of each sorted population was above 95%. Concerning this clone: Its antigen is not known.

This clonotype originated in a man younger than 40 with type 1 diabetes. The sequenced sample was naive CD4+ T cells from blood.

CDR3 amino acids: CASSLYRGYAFWNEQFF. The CDR3 region has the DNA TGTGCCAGCAGCTTATATCGGGGGTACGCCTTCTGGAATGAGCAGTTCTTC. The rearrangement uses TRBV7-8 and TRBJ2-1, with TRBD2 as a possible D gene (6 bases). Trimming shortened V by 2 bases and J by 7 bases, and 21 bases separated the two germline ends. The germline gives CDR1 SGHVS, CDR2 FQNEAQ. The CDR3 runs 17 residues.